This record concerns one T cell receptor beta chain sequence. These data come from a study of blood T cell repertoires in COVID-19. Study context: Sample material is recorded as cDNA or gDNA derived from T cells, B-cell-depleted T cells, or PBMCs.

V gave up 5 bases and J gave up 4 bases; unmatched junction bases: 13. Per the germline V gene, CDR1 is SGHTA and CDR2 is FQGNSA. CDR3 length: 17 residues. Across about two dozen US areas, participants ranged in age from about 18 to 90 years. Cohort assignment relied on participant-reported clinical history. TCRdb keeps only in-frame clones here, not all; method: immunoSEQ multiplex PCR. The table includes 200,000 to 250,000 clones, about 86% detected once. The sequenced sample was PBMCs or T cells enriched from blood (not recorded which). The chain combines TRBV7-2 with TRBJ2-5; the match to TRBD2 covers 10 bases. This TCR derives from a woman aged 50 to 60 with acute COVID-19. DNA of the CDR3: TGTGCCAGCAGCCTTCTCGGTGTAGCGGGGGGTTCAGAGACCCAGTACTTC. Translation gives CASSLLGVAGGSETQYF.